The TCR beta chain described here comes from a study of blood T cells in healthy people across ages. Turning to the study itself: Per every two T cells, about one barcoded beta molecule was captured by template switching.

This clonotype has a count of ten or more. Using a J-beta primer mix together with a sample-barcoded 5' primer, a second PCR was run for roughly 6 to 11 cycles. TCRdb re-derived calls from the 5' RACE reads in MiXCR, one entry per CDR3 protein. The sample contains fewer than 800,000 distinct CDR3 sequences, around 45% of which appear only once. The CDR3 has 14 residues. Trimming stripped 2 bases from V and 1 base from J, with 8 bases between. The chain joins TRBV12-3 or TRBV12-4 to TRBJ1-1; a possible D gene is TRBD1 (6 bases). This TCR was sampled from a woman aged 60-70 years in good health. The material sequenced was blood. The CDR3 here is CASSLRRGNTEAFF. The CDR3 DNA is TGTGCCAGCAGTTTACGCAGGGGGAACACTGAAGCTTTCTTT.